This TCR beta chain is from a study of blood T cell repertoires in COVID-19. For the study at large: Researchers got acute and convalescent COVID-19 samples from the United States, Italy and Spain.

Sequencing used immunoSEQ multiplex PCR; TCRdb keeps in-frame clones, though not all of them. Of more than 40,000 clones listed, roughly 85% are singletons. CDR3 length equals 13 residues. In germline, CDR1 is ENHRY, CDR2 SYGVKD. V was shortened by 7 bases and J by 10 bases, with 18 bases between the two germline ends. The sequenced material came from peripheral blood. The TCR sequence derives from a man aged 55-75 years with acute or convalescent COVID-19. This sequence joins TRBV10-3 and TRBJ2-3; TRBD1 is a possible D gene (5 bases). CDR3 sequence reads: CAITPGVQGSQYF. For the CDR3, the DNA is TGTGCCATCACCCCTGGCGTGCAGGGCTCGCAGTATTTT.